The 17 T cell receptor beta chains below come from one sample, sequenced in a study of T cell changes during pregnancy in multiple sclerosis. Sequencing used immunoSEQ multiplex PCR; TCRdb keeps in-frame clones, though not all of them. The sample has around 30,000 clones, 89% seen once. This specimen was CD8+ T cells from peripheral blood mononuclear cells, taken in the second trimester of pregnancy. The receptors originated from a female donor with multiple sclerosis, enrolled in a pregnancy study.

The J gene is TRBJ1-1, the V gene TRBV30; 9 positions match TRBD1. V trimming: 5 bases; J trimming: 1 base; junction bases outside the gene matches: 2. Germline CDR1 GTSNPN, CDR2 SVGIG (reference sequence). CDR3 size: 13 residues. The CDR3: CAWGDRENTEAFF. In DNA form, the CDR3 reads TGTGCCTGGGGGGACAGGGAGAACACTGAAGCTTTCTTT.

In its sample, this clone was seen once. The chain is built from TRBV2 and TRBJ2-2, with no clear D. Per the germline V gene, CDR1 is SNHLY and CDR2 is FYNNEI. The CDR3 covers 13 residues. Trimming took off 6 bases at V and 1 base at J, with 6 bases between the two ends. The CDR3 sequence is CASRTKNTGELFF. In nucleotides, the CDR3 is TGTGCCAGCAGGACAAAGAACACCGGGGAGCTGTTTTTT.

The genes are TRBV23-1 and TRBJ1-4; a weak D match, TRBD1 (5 bases). TRBV23-1 is an ORF for which the function is uncertain. This CDR3 contains 18 residues. The ends were cut back, 3 bases at V and 4 bases at J, with 21 bases in the middle. CDR3: CASSHPTGRAGYNEKLFF. The CDR3 nucleotides read TGCGCCAGCAGTCACCCCACTGGACGGGCAGGGTATAATGAAAAACTGTTTTTT.

The rearrangement joins TRBV4-1 to TRBJ1-2; no reliable D call. The length of the CDR3 is 14 residues. Germline-derived CDR1 and CDR2 are MGHRA and YSYEKL. V lost 1 base and J 5 bases, leaving 11 bases between the germline ends. Here the CDR3 DNA reads TGCGCCAGCAGCCAAGTCGGAGCGTTATATGGCTACACCTTC. It codes for CASSQVGALYGYTF.

J is TRBJ1-2 and V is TRBV23-1; no reliable D call. TRBV23-1 is labeled an ORF, and its function is uncertain. Trimming took 3 bases from V and 3 from J, leaving 17 bases between them. The CDR3 contains 16 residues. CDR3 in amino acids: CASSQAPPADYYGYTF. CDR3 nucleotides: TGCGCCAGCAGTCAGGCCCCGCCGGCAGACTACTATGGCTACACCTTC.

This clone was found once. This chain connects TRBV11-2 to TRBJ2-7; a weak D match, TRBD2 (6 bases). This CDR3 comprises 16 residues. Germline V lookup: CDR1 SGHAT, CDR2 FQNNGV. Trimming took 9 bases from V and 4 from J, leaving 25 bases between them. The CDR3 region is CASTYGGRAIPYEQYF. For the CDR3, the DNA is TGTGCCAGTACCTACGGAGGGCGGGCCATACCGTACGAGCAGTACTTC.

The chain recombines TRBV28 with TRBJ1-5; D is uncertain. Germline-derived CDR1 and CDR2 are MDHEN and SYDVKM. V shed 1 base and J shed 8 bases, with 15 bases lying between them. This CDR3 contains 15 residues. The CDR3 region has the DNA TGTGCCAGCAGTTTATCATCCGAGGGTCGGGAGCCCCAGCATTTT. Amino acids: CASSLSSEGREPQHF.

CDR3 in DNA: TGTGCCACCAGCAGAGGTAGCGGGGCCTTCCAAGAGACCCAGTACTTC. Its translation: CATSRGSGAFQETQYF. The rearrangement links TRBV15 to TRBJ2-5; 8 bases agree with TRBD2. Germline CDR1 LNHNV, CDR2 YYDKDF (reference sequence). V lost 1 base and J lost 1; bases outside the gene matches: 5. CDR3 size: 16 residues.

There are a few counts of this clone. This chain uses TRBV6-4 with TRBJ2-1, with a tentative D call TRBD2 (6 bases). The CDR3 has 14 amino acids. Trimming removed 4 bases at V and 8 bases at J, with 15 bases between. Germline-derived CDR1 and CDR2 are MRHNA and SNTAGT. The CDR3 DNA is TGTGCCAGCAGTGTAAGCGGGCCTACCGATGAGCAGTTCTTC. The encoded protein is CASSVSGPTDEQFF.

The chain links TRBV28 to TRBJ2-2; 7 positions match TRBD2. There are 17 residues in the CDR3. Trimming cost V 2 bases and J 6 bases; bases outside gene matches: 12. Germline values: CDR1 MDHEN, CDR2 SYDVKM. This chain's CDR3 is CASSLPSTRLAPGELFF. In DNA, the CDR3 is TGTGCCAGCAGTTTACCCTCCACCCGACTAGCACCCGGGGAGCTGTTTTTT.

The chain uses TRBV7-9 and TRBJ2-3, with TRBD2 matching over 9 bases. Trimming cost V 6 bases and J 0 bases; bases outside gene matches: 10. The CDR3 length is 17 residues. CDR1 and CDR2 (germline): SEHNR, FQNEAQ (reference sequence). The CDR3 bases are TGTGCCAGCAGTCTTGGGCGGGAGGGCCTTAGCACAGATACGCAGTATTTT. This encodes CASSLGREGLSTDTQYF.

This chain links TRBV4-1 with TRBJ1-5; 7 bases line up with TRBD1. The germline V gene encodes CDR1 MGHRA and CDR2 YSYEKL. This CDR3 comprises 17 residues. V lost 0 bases to trimming and J lost 2 bases; unmatched junction nucleotides: 7. The CDR3 here is CASSQDVVGGGNQPQHF. The CDR3 DNA reads TGCGCCAGCAGCCAAGATGTCGTAGGGGGCGGCAATCAGCCCCAGCATTTT.

This chain links TRBV19 with TRBJ1-1; 7 bases match TRBD1. CDR3 length: 15 amino acids. J lost 0 bases, V lost 5 bases, and 6 bases had no gene match. Germline V lookup: CDR1 LNHDA, CDR2 SQIVND (reference sequence). CDR3 DNA sequence: TGTGCCAGTAGTGCTCCGGGACAGCTGAACACTGAAGCTTTCTTT. It specifies CASSAPGQLNTEAFF.

The rearrangement links TRBV15 to TRBJ1-1; D is perhaps TRBD1 (6 bases). Trimming took 3 bases from V and 4 from J, leaving 15 bases between them. The CDR3 is made up of 15 amino acids. Germline V gene sequence: CDR1 LNHNV, CDR2 YYDKDF (reference sequence). The CDR3 here is CATSRVDGTLTEAFF. In DNA form, the CDR3 reads TGTGCCACCAGCAGGGTCGATGGGACACTCACTGAAGCTTTCTTT.

This clone has just a few counts. V is TRBV19 and J is TRBJ1-6; 7 nucleotides align to TRBD1. Germline V gene sequence: CDR1 LNHDA, CDR2 SQIVND (reference sequence). Losses at the gene ends were 4 bases for V and 5 bases for J; bases not matched to a gene: 2. This CDR3 has 14 residues. The DNA for the CDR3 is TGTGCCAGTAGTACCGGGACAGATAATTCACCCCTCCACTTT. It translates to CASSTGTDNSPLHF.

The chain links TRBV27 to TRBJ2-7, with D maybe TRBD2 (6 bases). V lost 5 bases, J lost 0 bases, and 11 bases lay in between. Germline V CDR1 and CDR2: MNHEY, SMNVEV (reference sequence). The CDR3 consists of 14 residues. This CDR3 is CASSTGRYSYEQYF. The CDR3, as DNA: TGTGCCAGCAGTACCGGGAGATACTCCTACGAGCAGTACTTC.

The chain joins TRBV7-8 to TRBJ1-3; 7 bases map to TRBD1. CDR1 is SGHVS and CDR2 is FQNEAQ in the germline V gene. The CDR3 loop spans 14 amino acids. V was pared by 5 bases and J by 2 bases, with 3 bases of the junction left unmatched. CDR3 DNA sequence: TGTGCCAGCAGCAGCCAGGGGGCTGGAAACACCATATATTTT. Translation: CASSSQGAGNTIYF. The whole variable domain, remainder taken from reference TRBV7-8 and TRBJ1-3, is GAGVSQSPRYKVAKRGQDVALRCDPISGHVSLFWYQQALGQGPEFLTYFQNEAQLDKSGLPSDRFFAERPEGSVSTLKIQRTQQEDSAVYLCASSSQGAGNTIYFGEGSWLTVV.